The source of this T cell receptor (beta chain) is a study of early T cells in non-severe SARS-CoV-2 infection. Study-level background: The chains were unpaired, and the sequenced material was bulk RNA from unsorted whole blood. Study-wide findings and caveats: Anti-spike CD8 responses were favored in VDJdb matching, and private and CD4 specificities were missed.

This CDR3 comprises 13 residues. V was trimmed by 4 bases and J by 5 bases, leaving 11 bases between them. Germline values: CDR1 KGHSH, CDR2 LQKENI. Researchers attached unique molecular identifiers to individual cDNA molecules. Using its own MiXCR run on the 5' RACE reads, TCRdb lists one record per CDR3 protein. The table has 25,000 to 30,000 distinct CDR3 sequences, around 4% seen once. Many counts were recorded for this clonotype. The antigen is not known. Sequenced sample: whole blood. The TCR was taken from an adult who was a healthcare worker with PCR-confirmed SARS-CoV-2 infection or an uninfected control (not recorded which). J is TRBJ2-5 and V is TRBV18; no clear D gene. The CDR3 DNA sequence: TGTGCCAGCTCACTTAGAAACTGGGAGACCCAGTACTTC. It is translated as CASSLRNWETQYF.